These 22 T cell receptor beta chains were all obtained from the same sample, sequenced in a study of T-cell reconstitution after alpha-beta-depleted transplantation in children. Construction of the TCRbeta library involved unique molecular identifiers. TCRdb re-called the PCR reads with MiXCR, one entry per CDR3 protein. This repertoire shows around 500,000 distinct CDR3 sequences, roughly an eighth found once; its top ten account for about 5.6%. The material sequenced was PBMCs from the stem cell graft donor, taken from the stem cell graft. The receptors were gathered from a human donor who donated a stem cell graft to a child with combined immunodeficiency.

The chain is built from TRBV9 and TRBJ1-2; possible D gene TRBD1, 5 bases. Trimming removed 4 bases from V and 5 bases from J, with 18 bases in between. The CDR3 covers 15 residues. In germline, CDR1 is SGDLS, CDR2 YYNGEE. Here the CDR3 DNA reads TGTGCCAGCAGCCTAGGGGACCGGCCTGTTTATGGCTACACCTTC. It yields the protein CASSLGDRPVYGYTF.

This sequence joins TRBV7-3 and TRBJ2-1; 7 nucleotides align to TRBD1. With 5 bases clipped from V and 6 bases from J, the junction kept 4 bases outside the gene matches. This CDR3 contains 13 residues. Germline CDR1 is SGHTA and CDR2 is FQGTGA. CDR3 DNA sequence: TGTGCCAGCAGCACCGGGGACAGCAATGAGCAGTTCTTC. It specifies CASSTGDSNEQFF.

The rearrangement links TRBV30 to TRBJ1-2; D unresolved. V dropped 0 bases and J dropped 8 bases, with 13 bases sitting between them. CDR3 length: 13 amino acids. The germline V gene encodes CDR1 GTSNPN and CDR2 SVGIG (reference sequence). The CDR3: CAWSVLGIGGYTF. The CDR3 DNA sequence: TGTGCCTGGAGTGTATTAGGGATCGGCGGCTACACCTTC.

The rearrangement uses TRBV7-9 and TRBJ1-2; a possible D gene is TRBD1 (5 bases). CDR3 length: 14 residues. V lost 1 base, J lost 10 bases, and 16 bases lay in between. Per the germline V gene, CDR1 is SEHNR and CDR2 is FQNEAQ (reference sequence). The CDR3 sequence is CASSLGQSRTAYTF. The CDR3 DNA sequence: TGTGCCAGCAGCTTAGGACAGAGCCGCACTGCCTACACCTTC.

Regarding this clonotype: This may be a read error, as it is one base from a much larger clone. The rearrangement uses TRBV20-1 and TRBJ1-1; no reliable D call. Germline V gene sequence: CDR1 DFQATT, CDR2 SNEGSKA (reference sequence). Trimming took 5 bases from V and 2 from J, leaving 9 bases between them. CDR3 length: 12 amino acids. CDR3 protein: CSARGSNTEAFF. The CDR3 DNA reads TGCAGTGCTCGGGGATCTAACACTGAAGCTTTCTTT.

This sequence joins TRBV9 and TRBJ2-5; weak D call: TRBD2 (6 bases). CDR1 is SGDLS and CDR2 is YYNGEE in the germline V gene. This CDR3 is 16 amino acids long. The V gene lost 3 bases and the J gene lost 4 bases, with 19 bases spanning the gap. In DNA form, the CDR3 reads TGTGCCAGCAGCGCCGGCGGGGCCCCGGGGAGAGAGACCCAGTACTTC. Amino acids: CASSAGGAPGRETQYF.

The CDR3: CASSSLTWYGELFF. CDR3 nucleotide sequence: TGTGCCAGCAGTTCCCTTACGTGGTATGGGGAGCTGTTTTTT. The chain joins TRBV6-2 or TRBV6-3 to TRBJ2-2; D remains unclear. The germline gives CDR1 MNHEY, CDR2 SVGEGT. Trimming left V 4 bases short and J 8 bases short, with 14 bases between. CDR3 size: 14 residues.

The rearrangement uses TRBV5-1 and TRBJ2-3; D possibly uses TRBD1 or TRBD2 (7 bases each). CDR1 and CDR2 (germline): SGHRS, YFSETQ. The CDR3 covers 17 residues. The V and J ends lost 4 bases and 3 bases respectively, with 21 bases between them. CDR3 nucleotides: TGCGCCAGCAGCCCCGAGGGGGCGGGAGTCCCGACAGATACGCAGTATTTT. The encoded protein is CASSPEGAGVPTDTQYF. The full variable domain, rest sourced from reference TRBV5-1 and TRBJ2-3, is KAGVTQTPRYLIKTRGQQVTLSCSPISGHRSVSWYQQTPGQGLQFLFEYFSETQRNKGNFPGRFSGRQFSNSRSEMNVSTLELGDSALYLCASSPEGAGVPTDTQYFGPGTRLTVL.

This clonotype was detected a few times. The chain links TRBV12-3 or TRBV12-4 to TRBJ2-3; a possible D gene is TRBD2 (5 bases). There are 17 residues in the CDR3. Deletions cut 2 bases from V and 6 bases from J, with 21 bases between. The CDR3 loop is CASSLLGPVGLADTQYF. The DNA for the CDR3 is TGTGCCAGCAGTTTATTAGGGCCCGTCGGGCTAGCTGATACGCAGTATTTT.

The chain couples TRBV12-3 or TRBV12-4 to TRBJ2-7; tentatively, D is TRBD1 (6 bases). The CDR3 contains 17 residues. Trimming pared 4 bases from V and 2 bases from J, leaving 21 bases between. The CDR3 bases are TGTGCCAGCAGTTATCTCTCAGGGACACTAACCCCCTACGAGCAGTACTTC. This sequence encodes CASSYLSGTLTPYEQYF.

The rearrangement joins TRBV6-1 to TRBJ2-1; 7 bases fit TRBD1. This CDR3 spans 13 amino acids. Trimming cost V 6 bases and J 7 bases; bases outside gene matches: 6. Germline V lookup: CDR1 MNHNS, CDR2 SASEGT. CDR3 loop: CASSDMTGNEQFF. CDR3 DNA sequence: TGTGCCAGCAGCGATATGACAGGGAATGAGCAGTTCTTC.

This clonotype was counted at least ten times. The chain employs TRBV12-3 or TRBV12-4 and TRBJ2-3; 10 bases align to TRBD2. V lost 1 base and J lost 3; bases outside the gene matches: 4. The CDR3 is 16 amino acids. The CDR3 DNA reads TGTGCCAGCAGTTTAGAGCGGGGGGGGGTGACAGATACGCAGTATTTT. It codes for CASSLERGGVTDTQYF.

This clonotype was recorded at least ten times. This sequence joins TRBV29-1 and TRBJ2-1; 8 bases match TRBD2. Trimming removed 3 bases from V and 4 bases from J; junction bases left unmatched: 5. This CDR3 comprises 14 residues. Germline CDR1 and CDR2: SQVTM and ANQGSEA. CDR3 sequence: CSVEGTRTYNEQFF. The CDR3 bases are TGCAGCGTTGAGGGGACTAGAACATACAATGAGCAGTTCTTC.

The chain uses TRBV12-3 or TRBV12-4 and TRBJ2-7, with no clear D. This CDR3 has 12 amino acids. Between the trimmed V and J ends, which lost 8 bases and 3 bases, there was a span of 11 bases. The CDR3 DNA is TGTGCCAGCTGTCAGGTTGTCTACGAGCAGTACTTC. It codes for CASCQVVYEQYF.

The table lists this clonotype with many counts. V usage is TRBV28 and J usage is TRBJ2-5; D remains ambiguous. This CDR3 is built from 13 residues. V gave up 6 bases and J gave up 4 bases, with 12 bases separating them. Per germline, CDR1 MDHEN and CDR2 SYDVKM. The CDR3 region has the DNA TGTGCCAGCAGAAGGACGGGTCGAGAGACCCAGTACTTC. Amino acid sequence: CASRRTGRETQYF.

The chain carries TRBV10-3 and TRBJ2-5, with TRBD1 identical over 9 bases. The germline V gene has CDR1 ENHRY and CDR2 SYGVKD. The CDR3 loop spans 13 amino acids. Losses at the gene ends were 6 bases for V and 5 bases for J; bases not matched to a gene: 4. This CDR3 is CAISWDRVETQYF. Written as DNA, the CDR3 is TGTGCCATCAGCTGGGACAGGGTGGAGACCCAGTACTTC.

V is TRBV7-8 and J is TRBJ2-3; D is perhaps TRBD1 or TRBD2 (5 bases each). Trimming took off 5 bases at V and 8 bases at J, with 17 bases between the two ends. The CDR3 is 14 residues long. Germline lookup yields CDR1 SGHVS and CDR2 FQNEAQ. The DNA for the CDR3 is TGTGCCAGCAGCCGTACCGGGACCAGCCCTACGCAGTATTTT. Translating gives CASSRTGTSPTQYF.

The CDR3 sequence: CASRTIGRGVKTQYF. The CDR3 nucleotides are TGTGCCAGCCGAACGATCGGGCGGGGGGTGAAGACCCAGTACTTC. V usage is TRBV6-1 and J usage is TRBJ2-5; 8 nucleotides agree with TRBD2. CDR3 length: 15 residues. Germline values: CDR1 MNHNS, CDR2 SASEGT. The V segment lost 8 bases and the J segment 6 bases; nucleotides outside the gene matches: 14.

The rearrangement links TRBV5-8 to TRBJ2-3; 8 bases are a match to TRBD1. CDR3 length: 15 residues. The germline V gene encodes CDR1 SGHTS and CDR2 YDEGEE. The V gene end was trimmed by 0 bases and the J gene end by 6 bases; junction bases not matched to a gene: 6. The DNA of the CDR3 is TGTGCCAGCAGCTTGGGGGACAGGCTTTTGGATACGCAGTATTTT. Protein product: CASSLGDRLLDTQYF. Filled out from reference TRBV5-8 and TRBJ2-3, the complete variable domain reads EAGVTQSPTHLIKTRGQQATLRCSPISGHTSVYWYQQALGLGLQFLLWYDEGEERNRGNFPPRFSGRQFPNYSSELNVNALELEDSALYLCASSLGDRLLDTQYFGPGTRLTVL.

This clonotype was detected only once. This rearrangement joins TRBV12-3 or TRBV12-4 to TRBJ2-2; tentative D call: TRBD2 (5 bases). CDR3 length: 14 amino acids. V was trimmed by 6 bases and J by 2 bases, leaving 10 bases between them. CDR3 protein: CASRGTSNTGELFF. CDR3 bases: TGTGCCAGCAGGGGCACTAGTAACACCGGGGAGCTGTTTTTT.

This clonotype turned up a few times. The chain couples TRBV15 to TRBJ2-3; D ambiguous. V was trimmed by 5 bases and J by 0 bases, leaving 9 bases between them. Germline lookup yields CDR1 LNHNV and CDR2 YYDKDF (reference sequence). The CDR3 is 14 residues long. In DNA, the CDR3 is TGTGCCACCAGCTGGGTTTCTAGCACAGATACGCAGTATTTT. Amino acids: CATSWVSSTDTQYF.

The V call is TRBV21-1, the J call TRBJ2-3. TRBV21-1 constitutes a pseudogene. The CDR3 contains 16 residues. In DNA form, the CDR3 reads TGTGCCAGCAGCAAATGCCGTCGTACTAGCACAGATACGCAGTATTTT. Translation: CASSKCRRTSTDTQYF.